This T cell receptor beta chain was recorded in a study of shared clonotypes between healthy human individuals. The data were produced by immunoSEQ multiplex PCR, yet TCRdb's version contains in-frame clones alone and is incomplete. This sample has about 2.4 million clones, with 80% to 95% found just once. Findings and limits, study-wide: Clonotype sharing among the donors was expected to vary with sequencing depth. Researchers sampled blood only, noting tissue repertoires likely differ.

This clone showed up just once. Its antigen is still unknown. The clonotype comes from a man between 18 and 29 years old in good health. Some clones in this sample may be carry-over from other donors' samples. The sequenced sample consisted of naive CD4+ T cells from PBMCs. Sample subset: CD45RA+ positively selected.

The CDR3 DNA reads as TGTGCCAGCAAAAGGATTGGGGACTATGGCTACACCTTC. Translation: CASKRIGDYGYTF. This sequence joins TRBV28 and TRBJ1-2; D is undetermined. CDR3 size: 13 residues. The V end lost 7 bases, the J end lost 3 bases, and 12 bases lay between the germline ends. From germline, CDR1 is MDHEN and CDR2 SYDVKM.